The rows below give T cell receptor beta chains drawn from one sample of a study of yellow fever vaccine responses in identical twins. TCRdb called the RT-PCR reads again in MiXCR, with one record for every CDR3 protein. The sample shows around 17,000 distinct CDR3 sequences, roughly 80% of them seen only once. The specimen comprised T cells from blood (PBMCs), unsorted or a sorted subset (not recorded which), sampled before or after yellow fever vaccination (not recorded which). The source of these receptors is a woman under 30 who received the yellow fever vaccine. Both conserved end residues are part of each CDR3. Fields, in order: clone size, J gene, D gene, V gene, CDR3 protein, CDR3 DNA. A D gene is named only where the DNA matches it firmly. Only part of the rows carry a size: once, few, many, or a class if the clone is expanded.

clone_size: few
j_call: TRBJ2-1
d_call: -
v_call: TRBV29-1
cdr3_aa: CSVLPALGAEQFF
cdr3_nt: TGCAGCGTTCTACCCGCTTTGGGAGCTGAGCAGTTCTTC

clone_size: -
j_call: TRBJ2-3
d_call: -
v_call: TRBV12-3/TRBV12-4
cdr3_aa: CASSPALGSQYF
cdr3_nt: TGTGCCAGCAGTCCGGCCTTGGGATCGCAGTATTTT

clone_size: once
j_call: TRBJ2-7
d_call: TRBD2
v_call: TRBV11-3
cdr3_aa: CASSLVSGGGYEQYF
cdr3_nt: TGTGCCAGCAGCTTAGTGTCCGGGGGGGGTTACGAGCAGTACTTC

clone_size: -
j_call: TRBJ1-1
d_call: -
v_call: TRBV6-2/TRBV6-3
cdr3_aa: CASSYGPWGNTEAFF
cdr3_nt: TGTGCCAGCAGTTACGGCCCCTGGGGGAACACTGAAGCTTTCTTT

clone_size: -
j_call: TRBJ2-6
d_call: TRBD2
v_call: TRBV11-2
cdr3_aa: CASSPGGAGANVLTF
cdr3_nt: TGTGCCAGCAGCCCGGGGGGGGCTGGGGCCAACGTCCTGACTTTC

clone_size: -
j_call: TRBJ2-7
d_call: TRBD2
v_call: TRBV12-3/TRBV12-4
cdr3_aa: CASSTGTSGIDQYF
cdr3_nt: TGTGCCAGCAGTACCGGGACTAGCGGGATTGACCAGTACTTC

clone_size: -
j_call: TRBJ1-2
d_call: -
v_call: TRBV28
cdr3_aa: CASSLGQTNYGYTF
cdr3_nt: TGTGCCAGCAGTTTAGGGCAAACTAACTATGGCTACACCTTC

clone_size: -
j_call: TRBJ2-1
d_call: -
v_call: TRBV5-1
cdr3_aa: CASDPSGPFSKDEQFF
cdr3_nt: TGCGCCAGCGACCCATCGGGGCCTTTTTCGAAAGATGAGCAGTTCTTC

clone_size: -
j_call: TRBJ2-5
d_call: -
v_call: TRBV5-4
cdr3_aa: CASSVGPAETQYF
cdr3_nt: TGTGCCAGCAGCGTGGGACCAGCGGAGACCCAGTACTTC

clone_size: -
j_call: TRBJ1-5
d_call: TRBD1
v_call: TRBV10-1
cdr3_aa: CASSEGTANQPQHF
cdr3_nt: TGCGCCAGCAGTGAGGGGACAGCGAATCAGCCCCAGCATTTT

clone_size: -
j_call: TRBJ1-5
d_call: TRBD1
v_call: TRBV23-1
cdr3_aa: CASSQPSGQGANQPQHF
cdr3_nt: TGCGCCAGCAGTCAACCTTCAGGACAGGGGGCAAATCAGCCCCAGCATTTT

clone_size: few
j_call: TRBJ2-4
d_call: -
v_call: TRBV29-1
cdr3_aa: CSVSGAQANIQYF
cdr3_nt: TGCAGCGTTTCCGGGGCTCAGGCCAACATTCAGTACTTC

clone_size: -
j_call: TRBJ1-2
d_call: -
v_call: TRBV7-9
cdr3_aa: CASSLPGPTFGYTF
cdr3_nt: TGTGCCAGCAGCTTACCGGGACCTACTTTCGGCTACACCTTC